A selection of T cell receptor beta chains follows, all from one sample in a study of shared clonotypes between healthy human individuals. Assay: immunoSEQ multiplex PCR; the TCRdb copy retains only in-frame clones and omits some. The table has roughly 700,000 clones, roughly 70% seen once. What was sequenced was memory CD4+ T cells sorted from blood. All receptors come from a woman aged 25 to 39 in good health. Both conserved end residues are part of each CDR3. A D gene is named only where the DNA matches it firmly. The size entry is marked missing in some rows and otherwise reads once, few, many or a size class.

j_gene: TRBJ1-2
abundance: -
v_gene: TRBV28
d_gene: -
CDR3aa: CASSLEGAIANYGYTF
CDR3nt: TGTGCCAGCAGTTTAGAGGGAGCCATAGCTAACTATGGCTACACCTTC

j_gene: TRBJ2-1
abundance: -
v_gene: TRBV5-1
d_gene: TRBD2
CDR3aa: CASSWREVSYNEQFF
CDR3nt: TGCGCCAGCAGCTGGCGGGAGGTATCCTACAATGAGCAGTTCTTC

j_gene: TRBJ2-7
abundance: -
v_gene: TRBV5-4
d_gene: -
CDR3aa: CASSLGGEKRTPYEQYF
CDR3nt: TGTGCCAGCAGCTTGGGAGGGGAAAAACGGACACCTTACGAGCAGTACTTC

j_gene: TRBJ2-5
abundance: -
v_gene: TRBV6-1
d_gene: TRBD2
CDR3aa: CASVVGGKQETQYF
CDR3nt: TGTGCCAGCGTAGTGGGGGGGAAACAAGAGACCCAGTACTTC

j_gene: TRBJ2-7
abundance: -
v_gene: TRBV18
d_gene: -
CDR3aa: CASSPRRGGTYEQYF
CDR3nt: TGTGCCAGCTCACCACGGAGGGGGGGGACCTACGAGCAGTACTTC

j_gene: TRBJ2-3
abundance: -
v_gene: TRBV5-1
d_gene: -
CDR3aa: CASSLMWGTDTQYF
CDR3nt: TGCGCCAGCAGCTTGATGTGGGGGACAGATACGCAGTATTTT

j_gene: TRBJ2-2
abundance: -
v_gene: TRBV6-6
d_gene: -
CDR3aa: CASSYSQSTGELFF
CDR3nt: TGTGCCAGCAGTTACTCTCAGTCGACCGGGGAGCTGTTTTTT

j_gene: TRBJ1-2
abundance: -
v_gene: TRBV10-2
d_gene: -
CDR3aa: CASSLTGNYGYTF
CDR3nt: TGCGCCAGCAGTTTAACGGGCAACTATGGCTACACCTTC

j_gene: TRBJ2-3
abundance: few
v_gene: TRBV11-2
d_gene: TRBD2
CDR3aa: CASLAGGFSTDTQYF
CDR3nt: TGTGCCAGCCTTGCGGGAGGATTTAGCACAGATACGCAGTATTTT

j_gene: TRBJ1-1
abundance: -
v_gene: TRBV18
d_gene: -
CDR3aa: CASSPEGRTEAFF
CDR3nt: TGTGCCAGCTCACCCGAGGGTAGGACTGAAGCTTTCTTT

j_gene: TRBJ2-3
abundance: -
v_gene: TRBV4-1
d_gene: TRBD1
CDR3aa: CASSHGTGGTDTQYF
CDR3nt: TGCGCCAGCAGCCACGGGACAGGGGGTACAGATACGCAGTATTTT

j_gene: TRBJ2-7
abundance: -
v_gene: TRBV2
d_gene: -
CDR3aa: CASSRVFISYEQYF
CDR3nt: TGTGCCAGTAGCAGGGTTTTCATTTCCTACGAGCAGTACTTC

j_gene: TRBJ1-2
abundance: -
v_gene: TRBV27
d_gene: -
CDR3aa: CASSLSRETYGYTF
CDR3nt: TGTGCCAGCAGTTTAAGTAGGGAAACCTATGGCTACACCTTC

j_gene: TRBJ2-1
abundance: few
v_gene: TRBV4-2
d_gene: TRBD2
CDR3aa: CASSPYSGAKDEQFF
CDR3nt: TGTGCCAGCAGCCCGTATAGCGGGGCGAAGGATGAGCAGTTCTTC

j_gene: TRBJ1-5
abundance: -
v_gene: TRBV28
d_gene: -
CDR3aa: CASSLSDQPQHF
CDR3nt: TGTGCCAGCAGTTTATCGGATCAGCCCCAGCATTTT

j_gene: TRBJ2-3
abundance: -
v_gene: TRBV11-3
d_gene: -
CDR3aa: CASSLGSGSTDTQYF
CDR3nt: TGTGCCAGCAGCTTAGGTAGCGGCAGCACAGATACGCAGTATTTT

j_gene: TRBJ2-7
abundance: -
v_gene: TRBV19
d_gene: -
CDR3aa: CASSLDSYEQYF
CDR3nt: TGTGCCAGTAGTTTGGACAGCTACGAGCAGTACTTC

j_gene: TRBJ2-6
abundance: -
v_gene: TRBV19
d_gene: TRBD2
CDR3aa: CASSILRGGGSGANVLTF
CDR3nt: TGTGCCAGTAGTATTCTTCGGGGGGGCGGTTCTGGGGCCAACGTCCTGACTTTC

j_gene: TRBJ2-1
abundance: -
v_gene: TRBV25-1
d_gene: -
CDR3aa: CASSELRGGNEQFF
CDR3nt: TGTGCCAGCAGTGAATTAAGAGGAGGCAATGAGCAGTTCTTC

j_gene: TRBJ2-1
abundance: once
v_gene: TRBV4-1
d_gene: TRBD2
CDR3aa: CASSLSGSASYNEQFF
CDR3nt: TGCGCCAGCAGCCTTAGCGGGAGCGCCTCCTACAATGAGCAGTTCTTC